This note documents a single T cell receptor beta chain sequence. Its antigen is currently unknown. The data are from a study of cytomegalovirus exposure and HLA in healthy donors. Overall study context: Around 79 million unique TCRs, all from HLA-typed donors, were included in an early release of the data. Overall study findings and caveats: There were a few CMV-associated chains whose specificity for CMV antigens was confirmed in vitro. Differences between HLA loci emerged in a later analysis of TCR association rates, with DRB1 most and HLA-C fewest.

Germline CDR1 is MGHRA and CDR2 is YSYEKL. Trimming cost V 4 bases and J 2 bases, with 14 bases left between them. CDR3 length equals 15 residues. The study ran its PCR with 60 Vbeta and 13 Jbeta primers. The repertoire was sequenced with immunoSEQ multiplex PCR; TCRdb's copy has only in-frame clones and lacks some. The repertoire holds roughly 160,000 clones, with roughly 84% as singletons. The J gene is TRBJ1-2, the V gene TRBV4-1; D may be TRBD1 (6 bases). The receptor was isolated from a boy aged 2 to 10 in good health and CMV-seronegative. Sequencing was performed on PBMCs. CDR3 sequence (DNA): TGCGCCAGCAGCCCCGGGGAGGGGGGAAACTATGGCTACACCTTC. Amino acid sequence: CASSPGEGGNYGYTF.